The entry that follows covers one TCR beta chain sequence. The sample is drawn from a study of blood T cell repertoires in COVID-19. Sequencing used immunoSEQ multiplex PCR; TCRdb keeps in-frame clones, though not all of them. There are just under 150,000 clones in the sample; 89% occur only once, and around 1.5% lies in the top ten. What was sequenced was peripheral blood. This clonotype was sampled from a human donor in a cohort sampled during active COVID-19.

The CDR3 coding sequence is TGTGCCAGCAGTGACAGGTTCGGCTATGGCTACACCTTC. Translation: CASSDRFGYGYTF. The chain carries TRBV25-1 and TRBJ1-2, with D hard to call. Trimming left V 3 bases short and J 4 bases short, with 9 bases between. Germline V gene sequence: CDR1 MGHDK, CDR2 SYGVNS. This CDR3 has 13 amino acids.